Each of the 14 T cell receptor beta chains below was sequenced from the same sample in a study of identical twins' blood T cells. TCRdb re-analysed the 5' RACE reads in MiXCR, keeping a single row per CDR3 protein. The table has fewer than 450,000 distinct CDR3 sequences, roughly 31% seen once. Sequenced sample: PBMCs. These receptors were collected from a woman aged 18-49 years in good health.

The rearrangement uses TRBV3-1 and TRBJ1-1, with 7 bases that match TRBD1. Trimming cost V 3 bases and J 7 bases; bases outside gene matches: 5. Germline lookup yields CDR1 LGHDT and CDR2 YNNKEL (reference sequence). The CDR3 has 13 residues. DNA of the CDR3: TGTGCCAGCAGCCAGAGAGGGGGCGGTGAAGCTTTCTTT. Its translation: CASSQRGGGEAFF.

This clonotype turned up a few times. The chain combines TRBV11-3 with TRBJ2-1, with D tentatively TRBD2 (5 bases). V lost 4 bases and J 9 bases, leaving 13 bases between the germline ends. This CDR3 has 13 residues. The germline CDR1 and CDR2 sequences are SGHNT and YENEEA. The CDR3, as DNA: TGTGCCAGCAGCTATCTAGAAAGCGGTGAGCAGTTCTTC. Its translation: CASSYLESGEQFF.

The gene calls are TRBV3-1 and TRBJ2-2; D is perhaps TRBD2 (6 bases). Trimming stripped 1 base from V and 0 bases from J, with 15 bases between. This CDR3 has 18 amino acids. The germline V gene encodes CDR1 LGHDT and CDR2 YNNKEL (reference sequence). In DNA, the CDR3 is TGTGCCAGCAGCCAAGGGATTCGGGACTCCTCGAACACCGGGGAGCTGTTTTTT. As protein: CASSQGIRDSSNTGELFF.

This chain joins TRBV5-1 and TRBJ1-1; D is uncertain. Looked up from germline, CDR1 is SGHRS and CDR2 is YFSETQ. The CDR3 contains 14 residues. Trimming stripped 7 bases from V and 0 bases from J, with 13 bases between. The chain's CDR3 is CASARPILNTEAFF. Written as DNA, the CDR3 is TGCGCCAGCGCAAGACCGATATTGAACACTGAAGCTTTCTTT. The full variable domain, rest sourced from reference TRBV5-1 and TRBJ1-1, is KAGVTQTPRYLIKTRGQQVTLSCSPISGHRSVSWYQQTPGQGLQFLFEYFSETQRNKGNFPGRFSGRQFSNSRSEMNVSTLELGDSALYLCASARPILNTEAFFGQGTRLTVV.

This sequence joins TRBV12-3 or TRBV12-4 and TRBJ1-2; D is possibly TRBD1 (6 bases). The germline V and J ends were trimmed by 5 bases and 8 bases, with 15 bases remaining between them. The CDR3 loop spans 13 amino acids. The CDR3 spells CASSPQGRHGYTF. CDR3 DNA: TGTGCCAGCAGTCCTCAGGGGCGTCACGGCTACACCTTC.

The CDR3 is CSATGLNQPQHF. CDR3 DNA: TGCAGTGCTACAGGGTTGAATCAGCCCCAGCATTTT. The rearrangement joins TRBV20-1 to TRBJ1-5, with TRBD1 as a possible D gene (5 bases). The V gene lost 4 bases and the J gene lost 4 bases, with 8 bases spanning the gap. The length of the CDR3 is 12 residues. Germline loops: CDR1 DFQATT, CDR2 SNEGSKA (reference sequence).

The rearrangement joins TRBV20-1 to TRBJ1-1, with 7 positions matching TRBD1. In germline, CDR1 is DFQATT, CDR2 SNEGSKA (reference sequence). The junction had 9 bases not matched to a gene; V was cut back by 1 base and J by 1 base. This CDR3 comprises 16 residues. CDR3 amino acids: CSARGQGELKNTEAFF. For the CDR3, the DNA is TGCAGTGCTAGAGGGCAGGGGGAGCTTAAGAACACTGAAGCTTTCTTT.

The chain combines TRBV20-1 with TRBJ2-1; D call uncertain. The V gene's germline CDR1 is DFQATT and CDR2 SNEGSKA (reference sequence). The CDR3 covers 12 residues. The CDR3 region is CSVEDVNNEQFF. The CDR3 region has the DNA TGCAGCGTTGAAGATGTTAACAATGAGCAGTTCTTC.

J is TRBJ2-4 and V is TRBV20-1; TRBD2 matches at 9 bases. The CDR3 consists of 16 residues. V gave up 2 bases and J gave up 5 bases; unmatched junction bases: 10. Per the germline V gene, CDR1 is DFQATT and CDR2 is SNEGSKA (reference sequence). CDR3 coding DNA: TGCAGTGCTAGACCTGGACTAGCGAGGAGTCAAAACATTCAGTACTTC. Its translation is CSARPGLARSQNIQYF.

The chain joins TRBV10-3 to TRBJ2-3, with D perhaps TRBD2 (6 bases). This CDR3 region has 13 residues. Germline loops: CDR1 ENHRY, CDR2 SYGVKD. V was shortened by 4 bases and J by 1 base, with 6 bases between the two germline ends. CDR3 protein: CAISGRGTDTQYF. The CDR3 bases are TGTGCCATCAGTGGGAGGGGCACAGATACGCAGTATTTT.

This clonotype was counted ten times or more. The gene calls are TRBV29-1 and TRBJ1-5; D is undetermined. Trimming took 0 bases from V and 5 from J, leaving 5 bases between them. There are 12 residues in the CDR3. Germline V gene lookup returns CDR1 SQVTM and CDR2 ANQGSEA. CDR3 loop: CSVEDRDQPQHF. The CDR3 coding sequence is TGCAGCGTTGAAGATCGCGATCAGCCCCAGCATTTT. The full variable domain, its missing parts supplied by reference TRBV29-1 and TRBJ1-5, is SAVISQKPSRDICQRGTSLTIQCQVDSQVTMMFWYRQQPGQSLTLIATANQGSEATYESGFVIDKFPISRPNLTFSTLTVSNMSPEDSSIYLCSVEDRDQPQHFGDGTRLSIL.

This clonotype was recorded once. The chain employs TRBV5-1 and TRBJ2-2, with a possible D match to TRBD2 (5 bases). The germline gives CDR1 SGHRS, CDR2 YFSETQ. V lost 0 bases to trimming and J lost 6 bases, with 15 bases between them. CDR3 length: 16 residues. The CDR3 nucleotides read TGCGCCAGCAGCTTGGTTAAAGTGATGGACTCCGGGGAGCTGTTTTTT. Translated: CASSLVKVMDSGELFF.

This clonotype occurred a few times. CDR3 sequence: CASAVAGEGTGELFF. CDR3 sequence (DNA): TGTGCCAGCGCCGTAGCGGGAGAAGGCACCGGGGAGCTGTTTTTT. The chain uses TRBV6-4 and TRBJ2-2; 9 bases match TRBD2. Germline values: CDR1 MRHNA, CDR2 SNTAGT. CDR3 length equals 15 residues. V was pared by 8 bases and J by 4 bases, with 8 bases of the junction left unmatched.

As concerns this clonotype: One junction end does not reproduce the germline sequence, and a read error may be involved. The chain recombines TRBV7-8 with TRBJ1-5; no clear D gene. This CDR3 comprises 13 residues. Germline values: CDR1 SGHVS, CDR2 FQNEAQ. The CDR3 sequence is CASSSLEGQPRHF. The CDR3 DNA is TGTGCCAGCAGCTCACTCGAGGGTCAACCCCGGCATTTT.